A single sample gave rise to the 2 T cell receptor beta chains below, sequenced in a study of T-cell memory formation after mild COVID-19. TCRdb ran MiXCR on the 5' RACE reads and lists one entry per CDR3 protein. Of some 350,000 distinct CDR3 sequences listed, around a sixth are singletons. The sample taken for sequencing was PBMCs or a T cell subset sorted from them (not recorded which). The source is a man aged 18 to 35 who had mild COVID-19 (a few samples of this study predate the infection). Cell type and time point are not known.

This clonotype appeared many times. The junction differs from germline at one of its ends, possibly a read error. The rearrangement joins TRBV10-3 to TRBJ2-3; 11 bases agree with TRBD2. The CDR3 is 17 amino acids. The germline V gene encodes CDR1 ENHRY and CDR2 SYGVKD. CDR3 in DNA: TGTGCCATAAGTGAACCCCTAGCGGGGGGTCCTTCAGATACGCAGTATTTT. Its translation is CAISEPLAGGPSDTQYF.

The chain is built from TRBV7-6 and TRBJ2-1; D uncertain. CDR1 and CDR2 (germline): SGHVS, FNYEAQ. The ends were cut back, 8 bases at V and 8 bases at J, with 7 bases in the middle. This CDR3 is 10 amino acids long. The CDR3 DNA reads as TGTGCCAGCTTACGGGATGAGCAGTTCTTC. It translates to CASLRDEQFF.